A single sample is the source of the 20 T cell receptor beta chains below, sequenced in a study of neurological immune-mediated disorders (dated by TCRdb to the late 2010s). The sample's time point label, decoded: technical triplicate 3. The library was made by 5' RACE. Reads for this sample came from an Illumina HiSeq 2500. TCRdb took the public reads, trimmed them with fastp at Q25, ran MiXCR for clone calling and kept in-frame beta chains. Identical CDR3 proteins give one entry, which carries the most common genes and DNA. This sample lists around 47,000 distinct CDR3 sequences; 20% to 25% were detected once. About 4.5% of the sample is taken by the ten largest. Material for sequencing was PBMCs. The source of these receptors is a man aged 55 to 70 with HTLV-1-associated myelopathy (HAM/TSP).

V gene TRBV30 combines with J gene TRBJ2-1; 12 nucleotides match TRBD2. V gave up 0 bases and J gave up 7 bases; unmatched junction bases: 1. CDR3 length equals 14 residues. The germline V gene has CDR1 GTSNPN and CDR2 SVGIG (reference sequence). The CDR3 DNA follows: TGTGCCTGGAGTGTGACTAGCGGGAGAAATGAGCAGTTCTTC. Translated, it gives CAWSVTSGRNEQFF.

This clonotype has a count of ten or more. The chain recombines TRBV28 with TRBJ2-1, with D uncertain. Germline V CDR1 and CDR2: MDHEN, SYDVKM. The CDR3 sequence is 16 residues long. Trimming took 5 bases from V and 7 from J, leaving 21 bases between them. CDR3 DNA: TGTGCCAGCAGTCTACCCACGGTCTCCATTGGGAATGAGCAGTTCTTC. Its translation: CASSLPTVSIGNEQFF.

This clonotype has a count of ten or more. The chain has TRBV20-1 and TRBJ2-1; 14 bases match TRBD2. V gave up 5 bases and J gave up 3 bases; unmatched junction bases: 15. Germline V lookup: CDR1 DFQATT, CDR2 SNEGSKA (reference sequence). This CDR3 contains 19 residues. The CDR3 sequence is CSALLGTSGSRSGYNEQFF. CDR3 nucleotide sequence: TGCAGTGCTTTACTTGGGACTAGCGGGAGTCGTTCGGGCTACAATGAGCAGTTCTTC.

The chain is built from TRBV20-1 and TRBJ2-5, with D perhaps matching TRBD1 (7 bases). The CDR3 spans 15 residues. V lost 3 bases and J lost 4, with 18 bases in between. The germline V gene has CDR1 DFQATT and CDR2 SNEGSKA (reference sequence). This CDR3 is CSARLIAGGPETQYF. In DNA form, the CDR3 reads TGCAGTGCTAGGCTTATAGCAGGGGGGCCAGAGACCCAGTACTTC.

This clonotype was counted at least ten times. The chain employs TRBV20-1 and TRBJ2-5; unclear D gene. Germline lookup yields CDR1 DFQATT and CDR2 SNEGSKA (reference sequence). CDR3 length equals 14 residues. The V gene lost 3 bases and the J gene lost 2 bases, with 13 bases spanning the gap. In DNA, the CDR3 is TGCAGTGCTAGGACTGCATTCGGACAAGAGACCCAGTACTTC. Translating it yields CSARTAFGQETQYF.

This clonotype showed up many times. The chain uses TRBV7-9 and TRBJ1-4, with 9 nucleotides matching TRBD1. Germline V CDR1 and CDR2: SEHNR, FQNEAQ (reference sequence). The CDR3 totals 14 residues. V lost 6 bases to trimming and J lost 8 bases; unmatched junction nucleotides: 7. The CDR3 nucleotides read TGTGCCAGCAGGGGAGACAGGGGGGAGGAAAAACTGTTTTTT. Its translation: CASRGDRGEEKLFF. Full variable domain (remainder filled in from reference TRBV7-9 and TRBJ1-4): DTGVSQNPRHKITKRGQNVTFRCDPISEHNRLYWYRQTLGQGPEFLTYFQNEAQLEKSRLLSDRFSAERPKGSFSTLEIQRTEQGDSAMYLCASRGDRGEEKLFFGSGTQLSVL.

The V call is TRBV5-1, the J call TRBJ2-2; D is possibly TRBD1 (6 bases). Germline assignment: CDR1 SGHRS and CDR2 YFSETQ. V was pared by 6 bases and J by 17 bases, with 26 bases between. This CDR3 spans 14 amino acids. CDR3 sequence (DNA): TGCGCCAGCACACTCGACAGGTACACCGGGGAGCCTTTTTTT. Translation gives CASTLDRYTGEPFF.

This clonotype was detected many times. V usage is TRBV20-1 and J usage is TRBJ1-4; D gene uncertain. V shed 0 bases and J shed 0 bases, with 11 bases lying between them. The CDR3 contains 16 residues. Germline V CDR1 and CDR2: DFQATT, SNEGSKA (reference sequence). CDR3 coding DNA: TGCAGTGCTAGAGATCCCCGGGGTCCAACTAATGAAAAACTGTTTTTT. It encodes CSARDPRGPTNEKLFF.

This sequence joins TRBV9 and TRBJ2-1; D is possibly TRBD2 (7 bases). Germline V gives CDR1 SGDLS, CDR2 YYNGEE. Trimming removed 4 bases from V and 7 bases from J, with 21 bases in between. CDR3 size: 16 residues. The CDR3 region has the DNA TGTGCCAGCAGCCCGAGGGGGGGACCAACGGGTAATGAGCAGTTCTTC. It specifies CASSPRGGPTGNEQFF.

This chain links TRBV28 with TRBJ2-7; D uncertain. Germline assignment: CDR1 MDHEN and CDR2 SYDVKM. The CDR3 extends over 13 amino acids. Trimming removed 2 bases from V and 2 bases from J, with 7 bases in between. CDR3 region: CASSLRVTYEQYF. The CDR3 region has the DNA TGTGCCAGCAGTTTAAGGGTGACCTACGAGCAGTACTTC.

In this sample, this clonotype turned up many times. DNA for the CDR3: TGTGCCAGCAGTTACTCCCGGGACAGGGACTCACCCCTCCACTTT. Translated, it gives CASSYSRDRDSPLHF. The chain joins TRBV6-6 to TRBJ1-6; 9 positions agree with TRBD1. The trim removed 0 bases at V and 10 bases at J, leaving 4 bases unmatched. The CDR3 sequence is 15 residues long. CDR1 and CDR2 from the germline V gene are MNHNY and SVGAGI (reference sequence).

This clonotype occurred many times. This chain links TRBV29-1 with TRBJ2-3; 7 bases align to TRBD2. Germline V gene sequence: CDR1 SQVTM, CDR2 ANQGSEA. CDR3 length equals 17 residues. V shed 2 bases and J 0 bases; nucleotides not matched to a gene: 11. CDR3 sequence (DNA): TGCAGCGTTGAAACGGGGAGGGGATTCCTTAGCACAGATACGCAGTATTTT. It yields the protein CSVETGRGFLSTDTQYF.

A remark on this clonotype: The junction does not match germline at one end; this may be a read error. This chain uses TRBV5-1 with TRBJ1-5; D remains unclear. Germline V gene sequence: CDR1 SGHRS, CDR2 YFSETQ. The CDR3 consists of 15 residues. The CDR3 loop reads CASSLLGIRNQHQHF. CDR3 DNA: TGCGCCAGCAGCTTGCTGGGGATTAGAAATCAGCACCAGCATTTT.

This clonotype was seen repeatedly, ten times or more. V and J are TRBV12-3 or TRBV12-4 and TRBJ2-2; D may be TRBD2 (5 bases). V lost 3 bases, J lost 2 bases, and 7 bases lay in between. The CDR3 covers 14 residues. DNA for the CDR3: TGTGCCAGCAGTTTGAGGGAAAACACCGGGGAGCTGTTTTTT. Its translation is CASSLRENTGELFF.

Many counts were recorded for this clonotype. CDR3 sequence (DNA): TGCGCCAGCAGCTTTGACAGCGGGAGGTTGGAGACCCAGTACTTC. Translated: CASSFDSGRLETQYF. The chain links TRBV5-1 to TRBJ2-5; 9 nucleotides match TRBD2. Looked up from germline, CDR1 is SGHRS and CDR2 is YFSETQ. Trimming cost V 2 bases and J 5 bases; bases outside gene matches: 7. CDR3 length equals 15 residues.

This clonotype has at least ten counts. This rearrangement joins TRBV12-3 or TRBV12-4 to TRBJ2-1, with a possible D match to TRBD1 (6 bases). This CDR3 has 15 residues. Trimming pared 7 bases from V and 0 bases from J, leaving 13 bases between. The CDR3: CASTPGQSSYNEQFF. Written as DNA, the CDR3 is TGTGCCAGCACACCGGGACAAAGCTCCTACAATGAGCAGTTCTTC.

The V call is TRBV5-1, the J call TRBJ2-7, with D possibly matching TRBD1 (6 bases). The germline gives CDR1 SGHRS, CDR2 YFSETQ. The germline V and J ends were trimmed by 2 bases and 0 bases, with 12 bases remaining between them. This CDR3 spans 15 amino acids. The CDR3 protein is CASSFPDRSSYEQYF. The CDR3 DNA sequence: TGCGCCAGCAGCTTTCCGGACAGATCCTCCTACGAGCAGTACTTC.

In this sample, this clonotype turned up many times. The chain links TRBV12-3 or TRBV12-4 to TRBJ1-5; the D is unclear. This CDR3 spans 13 amino acids. The V end lost 3 bases, the J end lost 2 bases, and 5 bases lay between the germline ends. The CDR3 here is CASSLVGNQPQHF. CDR3 nucleotide sequence: TGTGCCAGCAGTTTGGTTGGCAATCAGCCCCAGCATTTT.

This clonotype was counted ten times or more. This sequence joins TRBV28 and TRBJ2-1; 7 bases are a match to TRBD2. Germline V lookup: CDR1 MDHEN, CDR2 SYDVKM. This CDR3 has 16 residues. V shed 5 bases and J 0 bases; nucleotides not matched to a gene: 7. DNA for the CDR3: TGTGCCAGCAGTGAAGCGGGATGGGTCTCCTACAATGAGCAGTTCTTC. Translation: CASSEAGWVSYNEQFF.

This clonotype was counted many times. A junction end diverges from the germline sequence, so it may reflect a read error. The gene calls are TRBV12-3 or TRBV12-4 and TRBJ1-5; D gene unclear. The CDR3 spans 13 residues. The CDR3 DNA follows: TGTGTCAGCAGTTTCGGCGGCAATCAGCCCCAGCATTTT. Its translation: CVSSFGGNQPQHF.